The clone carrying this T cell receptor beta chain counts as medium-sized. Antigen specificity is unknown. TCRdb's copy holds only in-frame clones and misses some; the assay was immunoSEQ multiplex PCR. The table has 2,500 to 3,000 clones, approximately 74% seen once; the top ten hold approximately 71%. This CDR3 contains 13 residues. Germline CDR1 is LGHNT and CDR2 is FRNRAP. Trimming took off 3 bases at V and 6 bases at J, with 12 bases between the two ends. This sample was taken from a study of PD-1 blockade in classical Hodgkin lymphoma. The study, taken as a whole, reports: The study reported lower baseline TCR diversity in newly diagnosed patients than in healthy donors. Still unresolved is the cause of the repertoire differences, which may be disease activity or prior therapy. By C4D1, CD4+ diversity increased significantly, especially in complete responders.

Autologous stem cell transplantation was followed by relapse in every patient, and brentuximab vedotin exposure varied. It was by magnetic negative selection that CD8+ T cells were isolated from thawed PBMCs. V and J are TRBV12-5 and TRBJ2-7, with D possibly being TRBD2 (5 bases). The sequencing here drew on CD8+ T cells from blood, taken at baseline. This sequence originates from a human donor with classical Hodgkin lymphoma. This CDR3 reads CASGFGGLGEQYF. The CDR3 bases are TGTGCTAGTGGTTTTGGAGGTTTGGGCGAGCAGTACTTC.